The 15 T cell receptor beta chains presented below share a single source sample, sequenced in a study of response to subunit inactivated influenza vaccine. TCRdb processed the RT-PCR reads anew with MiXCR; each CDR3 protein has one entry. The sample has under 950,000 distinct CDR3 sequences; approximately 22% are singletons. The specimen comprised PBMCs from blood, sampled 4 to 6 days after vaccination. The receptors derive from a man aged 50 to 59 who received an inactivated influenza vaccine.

The chain's CDR3 is CASSESHAIVVRTNNEQFF. In nucleotides, the CDR3 is TGCGCCAGCAGTGAGTCCCATGCGATAGTTGTCCGGACAAACAATGAGCAGTTCTTC. V gene TRBV10-2 combines with J gene TRBJ2-1; possibly TRBD1 for D (5 bases). Germline CDR1 is WSHSY and CDR2 is SAAADI. The CDR3 length is 19 residues. V gave up 0 bases and J gave up 5 bases, with 23 bases separating them.

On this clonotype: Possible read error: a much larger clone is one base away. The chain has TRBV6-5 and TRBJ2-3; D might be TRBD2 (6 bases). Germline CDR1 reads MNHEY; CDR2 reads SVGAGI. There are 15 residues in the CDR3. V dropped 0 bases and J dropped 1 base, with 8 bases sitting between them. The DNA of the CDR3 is TGTGCCAGCAGTTACTCCGCTAGCGGCACAGATACGCAGTATTTT. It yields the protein CASSYSASGTDTQYF.

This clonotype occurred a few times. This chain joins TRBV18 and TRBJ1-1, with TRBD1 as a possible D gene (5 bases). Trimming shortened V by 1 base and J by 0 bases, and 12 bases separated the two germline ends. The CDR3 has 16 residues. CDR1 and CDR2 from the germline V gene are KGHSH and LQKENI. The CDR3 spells CASSPLQGPVNTEAFF. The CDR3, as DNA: TGTGCCAGCTCACCACTTCAGGGACCGGTGAACACTGAAGCTTTCTTT.

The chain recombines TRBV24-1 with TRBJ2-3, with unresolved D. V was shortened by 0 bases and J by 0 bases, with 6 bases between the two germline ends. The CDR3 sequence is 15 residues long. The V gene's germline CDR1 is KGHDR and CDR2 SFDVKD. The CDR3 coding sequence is TGTGCCACCAGTGATTTGCATCGGAGCACAGATACGCAGTATTTT. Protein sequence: CATSDLHRSTDTQYF.

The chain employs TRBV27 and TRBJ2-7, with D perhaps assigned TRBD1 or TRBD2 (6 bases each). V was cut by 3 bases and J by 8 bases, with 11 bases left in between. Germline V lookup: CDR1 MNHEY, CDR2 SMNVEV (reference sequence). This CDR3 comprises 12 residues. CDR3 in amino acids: CASSFRGHKQYF. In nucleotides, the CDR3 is TGTGCCAGCAGTTTCCGGGGGCACAAGCAGTACTTC.

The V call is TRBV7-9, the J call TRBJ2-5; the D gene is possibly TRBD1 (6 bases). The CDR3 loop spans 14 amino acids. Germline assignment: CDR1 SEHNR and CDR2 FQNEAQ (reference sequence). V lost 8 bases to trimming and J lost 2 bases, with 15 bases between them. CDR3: CASQQMGQQETQYF. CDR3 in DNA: TGTGCCAGCCAACAGATGGGACAACAAGAGACCCAGTACTTC.

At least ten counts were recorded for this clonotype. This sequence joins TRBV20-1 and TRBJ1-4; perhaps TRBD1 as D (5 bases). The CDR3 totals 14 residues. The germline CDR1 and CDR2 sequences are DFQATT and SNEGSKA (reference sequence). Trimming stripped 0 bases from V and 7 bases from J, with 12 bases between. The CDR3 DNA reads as TGCAGTGCTAGAGATTGGGGGAACAGTGAAAAACTGTTTTTT. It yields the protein CSARDWGNSEKLFF.

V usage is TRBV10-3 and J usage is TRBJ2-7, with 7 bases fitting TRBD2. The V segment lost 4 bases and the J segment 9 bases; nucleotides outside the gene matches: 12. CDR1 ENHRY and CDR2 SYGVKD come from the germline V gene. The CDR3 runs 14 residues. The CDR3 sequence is CAISVSSGAPGQYF. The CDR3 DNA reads TGTGCCATCAGTGTGTCTAGCGGAGCTCCTGGGCAGTACTTC.

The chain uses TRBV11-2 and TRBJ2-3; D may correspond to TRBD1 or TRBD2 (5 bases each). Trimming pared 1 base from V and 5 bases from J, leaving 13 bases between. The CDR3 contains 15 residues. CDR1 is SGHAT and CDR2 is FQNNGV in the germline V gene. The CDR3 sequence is CASSLGGWELDTQYF. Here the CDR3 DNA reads TGTGCCAGCAGCTTAGGGGGGTGGGAGCTAGATACGCAGTATTTT.

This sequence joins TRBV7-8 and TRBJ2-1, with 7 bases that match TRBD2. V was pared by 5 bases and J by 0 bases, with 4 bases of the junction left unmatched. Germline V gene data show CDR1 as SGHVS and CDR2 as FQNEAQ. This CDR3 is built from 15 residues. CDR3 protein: CASSPGLLSYNEQFF. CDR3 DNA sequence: TGTGCCAGCAGCCCGGGACTACTCTCCTACAATGAGCAGTTCTTC.

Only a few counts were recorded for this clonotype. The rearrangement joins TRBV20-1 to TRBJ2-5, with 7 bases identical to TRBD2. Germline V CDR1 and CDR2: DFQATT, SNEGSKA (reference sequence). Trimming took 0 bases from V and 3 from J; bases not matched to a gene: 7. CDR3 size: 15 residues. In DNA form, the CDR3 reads TGCAGTGCTAGAGATGGCGGGAGTGCAAAAGAGACCCAGTACTTC. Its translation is CSARDGGSAKETQYF.

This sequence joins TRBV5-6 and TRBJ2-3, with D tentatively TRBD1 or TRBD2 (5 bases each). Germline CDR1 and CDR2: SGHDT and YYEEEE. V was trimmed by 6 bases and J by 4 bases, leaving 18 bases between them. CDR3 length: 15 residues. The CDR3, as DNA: TGTGCCAGCACCTTCTGGGACGGATTGCCAGATACGCAGTATTTT. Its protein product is CASTFWDGLPDTQYF.

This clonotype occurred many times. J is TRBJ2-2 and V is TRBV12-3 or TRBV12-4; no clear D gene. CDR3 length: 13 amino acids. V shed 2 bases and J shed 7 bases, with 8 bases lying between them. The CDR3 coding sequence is TGTGCCAGCAGTTTAAATAGCATCGGGGAGCTGTTTTTT. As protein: CASSLNSIGELFF.

As DNA, the CDR3 is TGCAGTGCTAGAGGGGTAGGGACTAGCGGATACGAGCAGTACTTC. Its protein product is CSARGVGTSGYEQYF. The genes are TRBV20-1 and TRBJ2-7, with 11 bases fitting TRBD2. V gave up 1 base and J gave up 4 bases; unmatched junction bases: 6. The germline V gene has CDR1 DFQATT and CDR2 SNEGSKA (reference sequence). The CDR3 contains 15 residues.

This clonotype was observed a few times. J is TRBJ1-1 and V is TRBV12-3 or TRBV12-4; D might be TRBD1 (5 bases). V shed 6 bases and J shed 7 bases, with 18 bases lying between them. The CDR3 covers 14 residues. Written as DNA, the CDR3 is TGTGCCAGCAGCCTTTACCTGGGGCCCTATGAAGCTTTCTTT. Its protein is CASSLYLGPYEAFF.